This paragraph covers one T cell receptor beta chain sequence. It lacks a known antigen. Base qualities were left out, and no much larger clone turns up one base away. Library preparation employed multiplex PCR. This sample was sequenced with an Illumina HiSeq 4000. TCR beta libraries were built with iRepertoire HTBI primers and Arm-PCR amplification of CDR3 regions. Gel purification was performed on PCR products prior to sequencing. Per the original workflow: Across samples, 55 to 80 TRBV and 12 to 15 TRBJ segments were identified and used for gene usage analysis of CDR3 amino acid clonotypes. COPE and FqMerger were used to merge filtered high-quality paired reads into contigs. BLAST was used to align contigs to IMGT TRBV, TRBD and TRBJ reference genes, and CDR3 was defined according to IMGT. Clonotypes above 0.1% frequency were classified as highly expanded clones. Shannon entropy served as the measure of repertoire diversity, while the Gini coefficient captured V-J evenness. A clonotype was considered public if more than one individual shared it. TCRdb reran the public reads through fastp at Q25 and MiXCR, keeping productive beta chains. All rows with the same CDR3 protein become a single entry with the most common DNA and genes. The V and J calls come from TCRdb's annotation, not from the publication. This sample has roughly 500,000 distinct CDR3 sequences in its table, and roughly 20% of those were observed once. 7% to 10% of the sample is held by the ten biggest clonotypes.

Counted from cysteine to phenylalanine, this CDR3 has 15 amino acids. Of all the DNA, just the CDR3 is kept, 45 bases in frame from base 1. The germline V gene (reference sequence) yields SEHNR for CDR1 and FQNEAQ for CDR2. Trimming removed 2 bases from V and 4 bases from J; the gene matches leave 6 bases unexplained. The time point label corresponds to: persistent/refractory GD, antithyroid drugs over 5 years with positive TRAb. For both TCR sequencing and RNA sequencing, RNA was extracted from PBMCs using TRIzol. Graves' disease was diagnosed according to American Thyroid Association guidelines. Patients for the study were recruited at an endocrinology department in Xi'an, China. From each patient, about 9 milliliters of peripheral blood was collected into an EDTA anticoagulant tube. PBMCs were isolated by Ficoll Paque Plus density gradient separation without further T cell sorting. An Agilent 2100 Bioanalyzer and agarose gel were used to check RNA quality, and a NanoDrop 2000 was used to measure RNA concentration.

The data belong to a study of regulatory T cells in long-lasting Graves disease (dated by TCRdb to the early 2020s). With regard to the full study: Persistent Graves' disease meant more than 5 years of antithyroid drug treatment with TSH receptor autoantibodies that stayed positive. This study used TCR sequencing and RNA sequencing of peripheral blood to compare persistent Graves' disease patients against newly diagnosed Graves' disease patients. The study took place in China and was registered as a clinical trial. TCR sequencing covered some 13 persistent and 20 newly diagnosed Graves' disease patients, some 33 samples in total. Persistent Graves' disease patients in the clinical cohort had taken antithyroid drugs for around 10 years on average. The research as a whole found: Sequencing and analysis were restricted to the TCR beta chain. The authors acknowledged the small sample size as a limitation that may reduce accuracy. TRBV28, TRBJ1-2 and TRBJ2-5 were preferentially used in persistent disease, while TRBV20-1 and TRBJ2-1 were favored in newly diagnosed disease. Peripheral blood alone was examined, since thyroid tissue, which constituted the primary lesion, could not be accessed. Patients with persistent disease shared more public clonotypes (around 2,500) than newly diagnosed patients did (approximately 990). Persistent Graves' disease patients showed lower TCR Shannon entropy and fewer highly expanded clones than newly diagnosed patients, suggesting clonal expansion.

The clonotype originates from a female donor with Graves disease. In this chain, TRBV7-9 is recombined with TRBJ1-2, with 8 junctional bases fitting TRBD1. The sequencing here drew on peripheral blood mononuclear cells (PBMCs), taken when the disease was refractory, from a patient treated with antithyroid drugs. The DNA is TGTGCCAGCAGCTTAACGACAGGGGCCTCCTATGGCTACACCTTC. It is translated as CASSLTTGASYGYTF. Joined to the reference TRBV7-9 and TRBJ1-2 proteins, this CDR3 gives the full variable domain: DTGVSQNPRHKITKRGQNVTFRCDPISEHNRLYWYRQTLGQGPEFLTYFQNEAQLEKSRLLSDRFSAERPKGSFSTLEIQRTEQGDSAMYLCASSLTTGASYGYTFGSGTRLTVV.